One and the same sample provided the 5 T cell receptor beta chains below, sequenced in a study of CD8 T cells in ankylosing spondylitis. Using its own MiXCR run on the 5' RACE reads, TCRdb lists one record per CDR3 protein. The sample has about 250,000 distinct CDR3 sequences; about 10% are singletons. The sample consisted of blood, either unsorted or a sorted T cell fraction (not recorded which). These receptor sequences come from a male donor with ankylosing spondylitis or in good health (not recorded which).

This clonotype was seen only a few times. This chain links TRBV4-1 with TRBJ2-3; 7 nucleotides match TRBD2. The CDR3 covers 16 residues. The V gene's germline CDR1 is MGHRA and CDR2 YSYEKL. Germline trimming cut 0 bases from V and 8 bases from J; bases unmatched to any gene: 11. CDR3 sequence: CASSQESGGGGGTQYF. CDR3 sequence (DNA): TGCGCCAGCAGCCAAGAATCGGGAGGAGGCGGTGGTACGCAGTATTTT.

This clonotype was detected many times. The V call is TRBV21-1, the J call TRBJ1-4. TRBV21-1 constitutes a pseudogene. The CDR3 loop spans 17 amino acids. CDR3 loop: CASSKWRRKYEDEKLFF. The CDR3 DNA follows: TGTGCCAGCAGCAAATGGAGGCGGAAGTATGAGGATGAAAAACTGTTTTTT.

This clonotype was seen only a few times. The chain combines TRBV7-9 with TRBJ1-1; perhaps TRBD1 as D (5 bases). Germline CDR1 SEHNR, CDR2 FQNEAQ (reference sequence). Trimming left V 5 bases short and J 1 base short, with 14 bases between. The CDR3 is 15 residues long. The CDR3 nucleotides read TGTGCCAGCAGCCCCCTCGGGGGAGAGAACACTGAAGCTTTCTTT. It specifies CASSPLGGENTEAFF.

This clonotype was detected many times. The genes are TRBV18 and TRBJ2-1; D may be TRBD2 (5 bases). This CDR3 spans 17 amino acids. Germline CDR1 is KGHSH and CDR2 is LQKENI. The germline V and J ends were trimmed by 3 bases and 6 bases, with 21 bases remaining between them. The CDR3 nucleotides are TGTGCCAGCTCACCCCCCCATCTGAAATCGGGATCCAATGAGCAGTTCTTC. Amino acid sequence: CASSPPHLKSGSNEQFF.

This clonotype was counted many times. The V and J genes are TRBV12-5 and TRBJ2-2; 8 bases align to TRBD1. The CDR3 spans 14 residues. The V and J ends lost 6 bases and 7 bases, in that order; junction bases with no gene match: 7. Germline loops: CDR1 LGHNT, CDR2 FRNRAP. CDR3 residues: CASGPTGVVGELFF. In DNA, the CDR3 is TGTGCTAGTGGGCCGACAGGGGTGGTCGGGGAGCTGTTTTTT.